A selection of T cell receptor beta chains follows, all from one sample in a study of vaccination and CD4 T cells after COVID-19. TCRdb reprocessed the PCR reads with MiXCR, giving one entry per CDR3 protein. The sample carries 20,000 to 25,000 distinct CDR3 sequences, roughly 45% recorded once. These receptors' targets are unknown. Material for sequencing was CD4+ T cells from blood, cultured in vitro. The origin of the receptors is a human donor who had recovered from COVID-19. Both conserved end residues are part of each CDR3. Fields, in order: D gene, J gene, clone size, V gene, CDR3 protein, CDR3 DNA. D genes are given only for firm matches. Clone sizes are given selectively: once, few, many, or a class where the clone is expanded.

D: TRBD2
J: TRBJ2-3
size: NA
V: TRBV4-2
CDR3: CASSPGGGRYF
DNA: TGTGCCAGCAGCCCGGGGGGGGGACGGTATTTT

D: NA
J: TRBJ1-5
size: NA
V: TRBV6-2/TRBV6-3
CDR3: CASRQGVQPQHF
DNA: TGTGCCAGCAGACAAGGCGTTCAGCCCCAGCATTTT

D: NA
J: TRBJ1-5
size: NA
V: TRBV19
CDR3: CASTEYGLWARDQPQHF
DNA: TGTGCCAGTACCGAATATGGGCTCTGGGCAAGGGATCAGCCCCAGCATTTT

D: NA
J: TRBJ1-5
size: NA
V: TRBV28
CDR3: CASSFPSGSNQPQHF
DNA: TGTGCCAGCAGTTTTCCGTCGGGTAGCAATCAGCCCCAGCATTTT

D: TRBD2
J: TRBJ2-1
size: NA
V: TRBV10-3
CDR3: CAISLAGTTYNEQFF
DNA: TGTGCCATCAGTTTAGCGGGGACTACCTACAATGAGCAGTTCTTC

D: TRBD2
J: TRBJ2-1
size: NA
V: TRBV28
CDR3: CASRPGLAGSGEFF
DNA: TGTGCCAGCAGACCGGGACTAGCAGGCTCTGGAGAGTTCTTC

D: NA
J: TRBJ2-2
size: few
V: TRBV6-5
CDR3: CASSYSTGQLFF
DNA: TGTGCCAGCAGTTACTCGACGGGGCAGCTGTTTTTT

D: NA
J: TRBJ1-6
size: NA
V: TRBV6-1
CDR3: CASSFQQEVGSPLHF
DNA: TGTGCCAGCAGCTTCCAACAGGAGGTCGGTTCACCCCTCCACTTT

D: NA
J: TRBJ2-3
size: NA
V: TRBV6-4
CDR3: CASSDRVGDTQYF
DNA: TGTGCCAGCAGTGACAGGGTGGGGGATACGCAGTATTTT

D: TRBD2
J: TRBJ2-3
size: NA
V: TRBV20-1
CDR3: CSALAGSSTDTQYF
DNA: TGCAGTGCTTTAGCGGGGTCGTCCACAGATACGCAGTATTTT

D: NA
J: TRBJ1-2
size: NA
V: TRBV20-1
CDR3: CSDHRAHSYTF
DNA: TGCAGTGATCACAGGGCCCATAGCTACACCTTC

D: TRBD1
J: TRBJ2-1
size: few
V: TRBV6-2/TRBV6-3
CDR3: CASSRQGNEQFF
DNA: TGTGCCAGCTCGAGACAGGGGAATGAGCAGTTCTTC

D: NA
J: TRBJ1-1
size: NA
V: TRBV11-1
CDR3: CASSLFVLGPKAFF
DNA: TGTGCCAGCAGCTTATTTGTGCTCGGGCCTAAAGCTTTCTTT

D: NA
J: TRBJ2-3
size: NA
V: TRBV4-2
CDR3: CASSQGGGSGADTQYF
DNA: TGTGCCAGCAGCCAAGGAGGAGGGAGTGGCGCAGATACGCAGTATTTT

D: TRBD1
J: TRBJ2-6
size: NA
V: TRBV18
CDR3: CASSPPAQGAAGANVLTF
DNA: TGTGCCAGCTCACCACCGGCACAGGGGGCTGCTGGGGCCAACGTCCTGACTTTC

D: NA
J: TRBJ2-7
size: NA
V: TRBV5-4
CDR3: CASSPVSGQGSYEQYF
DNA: TGTGCCAGCAGCCCCGTTTCGGGGCAGGGGTCCTACGAGCAGTACTTC

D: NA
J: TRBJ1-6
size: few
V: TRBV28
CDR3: CASSLSGGDSPLHF
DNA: TGTGCCAGCAGTCTCTCCGGGGGGGATTCACCCCTCCACTTT

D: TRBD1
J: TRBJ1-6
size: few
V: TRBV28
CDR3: CASSKGARNSPLHF
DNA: TGTGCCAGCAGCAAGGGGGCTCGGAATTCACCCCTCCACTTT

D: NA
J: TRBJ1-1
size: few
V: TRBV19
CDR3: CASSKGTGQNTEAFF
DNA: TGTGCCAGTAGTAAGGGGACCGGGCAGAACACTGAAGCTTTCTTT

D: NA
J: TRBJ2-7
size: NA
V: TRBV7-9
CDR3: CASSFGGLQQYF
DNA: TGTGCCAGCAGCTTTGGTGGCCTGCAGCAGTACTTC

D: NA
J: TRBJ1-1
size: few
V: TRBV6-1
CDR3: CASSTTRGNTEAFF
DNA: TGTGCCAGCAGCACTACCAGGGGGAACACTGAAGCTTTCTTT

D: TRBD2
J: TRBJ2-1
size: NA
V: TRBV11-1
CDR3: CASSLGPSGGFSGEQFF
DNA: TGTGCCAGCAGCTTAGGGCCTAGCGGGGGGTTTTCCGGTGAGCAGTTCTTC

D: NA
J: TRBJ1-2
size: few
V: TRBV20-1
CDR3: CSALQDVSGGYTF
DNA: TGCAGTGCCTTACAGGATGTATCGGGTGGCTACACCTTC

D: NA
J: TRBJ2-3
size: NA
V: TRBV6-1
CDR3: CASRSNLRSADTQYF
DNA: TGTGCCAGCAGATCGAATTTAAGGAGCGCAGATACGCAGTATTTT

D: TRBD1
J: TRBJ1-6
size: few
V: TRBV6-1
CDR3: CASSSRQGGSYNSPLHF
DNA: TGTGCCAGCAGCTCTAGACAGGGAGGCTCCTATAATTCACCCCTCCACTTT

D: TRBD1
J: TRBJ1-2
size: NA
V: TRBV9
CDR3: CASSPRTGDNPRGYTF
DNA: TGTGCCAGCAGCCCTCGGACAGGGGATAACCCCCGGGGCTACACCTTC

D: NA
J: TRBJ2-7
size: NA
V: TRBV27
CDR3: CASSSPDWATYEQYF
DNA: TGTGCCAGCAGCTCACCGGACTGGGCCACCTACGAGCAGTACTTC

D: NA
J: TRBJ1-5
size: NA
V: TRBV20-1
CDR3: CSAVDRSSNQPQHF
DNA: TGCAGTGCTGTGGACCGGTCCAGCAATCAGCCCCAGCATTTT

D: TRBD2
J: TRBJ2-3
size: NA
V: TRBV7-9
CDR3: CASSLEGLAGSTDTQYF
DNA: TGTGCCAGCAGCTTAGAGGGACTAGCGGGGAGCACAGATACGCAGTATTTT

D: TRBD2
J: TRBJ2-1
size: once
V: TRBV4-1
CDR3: CASRLGLAGRSEQFF
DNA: TGCGCCAGCAGACTGGGACTAGCGGGGAGGAGTGAGCAGTTCTTC

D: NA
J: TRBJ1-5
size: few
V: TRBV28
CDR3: CASSSGNQGGLKPQHF
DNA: TGTGCCAGCAGTTCAGGGAATCAGGGAGGATTAAAGCCCCAGCATTTT

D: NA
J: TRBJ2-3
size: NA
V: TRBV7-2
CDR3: CASSFGRTTGDTQYF
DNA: TGTGCCAGCAGCTTCGGGCGGACTACAGGGGATACGCAGTATTTT

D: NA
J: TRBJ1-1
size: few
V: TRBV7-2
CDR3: CASSLLGRNTEAFF
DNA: TGTGCCAGCAGCTTATTAGGGAGGAACACTGAAGCTTTCTTT

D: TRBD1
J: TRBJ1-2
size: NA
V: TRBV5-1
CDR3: CASSLDPGGNSNYGYTF
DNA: TGCGCCAGCAGCTTGGATCCAGGGGGGAACTCTAACTATGGCTACACCTTC

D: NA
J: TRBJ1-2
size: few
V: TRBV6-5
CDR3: CASSYSPGINYGYTF
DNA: TGTGCCAGCAGTTACTCGCCCGGGATTAACTATGGCTACACCTTC

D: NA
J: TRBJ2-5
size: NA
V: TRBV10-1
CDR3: CASSESMTQETQYF
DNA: TGCGCCAGCAGTGAGTCGATGACCCAAGAGACCCAGTACTTC

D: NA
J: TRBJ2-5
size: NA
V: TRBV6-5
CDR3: CASSFQDRGETQYF
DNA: TGTGCCAGCAGTTTTCAGGACAGAGGAGAGACCCAGTACTTC

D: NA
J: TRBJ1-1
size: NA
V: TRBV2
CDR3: CASRRTPGAFF
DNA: TGTGCCAGCAGACGGACGCCTGGGGCTTTCTTT

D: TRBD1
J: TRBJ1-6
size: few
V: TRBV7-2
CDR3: CASSPGTDSPLHF
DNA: TGTGCCAGCAGCCCCGGGACAGACTCACCCCTCCACTTT

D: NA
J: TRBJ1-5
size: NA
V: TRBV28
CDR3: CATRIGGGGQPQHF
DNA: TGTGCCACCCGAATCGGGGGGGGTGGTCAGCCCCAGCATTTT

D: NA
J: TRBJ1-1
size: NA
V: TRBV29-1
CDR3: CSVLRTEAFF
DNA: TGCAGCGTTCTGAGGACTGAAGCTTTCTTT

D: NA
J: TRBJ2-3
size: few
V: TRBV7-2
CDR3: CASSLRQSTDTQYF
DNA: TGTGCCAGCAGCTTAAGACAGTCCACAGATACGCAGTATTTT

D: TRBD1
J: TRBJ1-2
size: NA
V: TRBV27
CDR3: CASRRGTDNYGYTF
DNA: TGTGCCAGCAGACGGGGGACAGATAACTATGGCTACACCTTC

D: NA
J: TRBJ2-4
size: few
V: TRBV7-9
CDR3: CASSLRGGPRQDKNIQYF
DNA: TGTGCCAGCAGCCTCAGGGGGGGCCCCCGACAGGATAAAAACATTCAGTACTTC

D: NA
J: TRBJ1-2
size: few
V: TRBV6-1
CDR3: CASSATGTNYGYTF
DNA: TGTGCCAGCAGTGCGACAGGTACTAACTATGGCTACACCTTC

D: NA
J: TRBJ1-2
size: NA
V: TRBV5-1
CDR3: CASSLTDYGYTF
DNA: TGCGCCAGCAGCTTGACGGACTATGGCTACACCTTC

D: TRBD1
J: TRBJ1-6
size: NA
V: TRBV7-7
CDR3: CASSLAGGGGSSYNSPLHF
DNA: TGTGCTAGCAGCTTAGCAGGGGGGGGGGGGAGCTCCTATAATTCACCCCTCCACTTT

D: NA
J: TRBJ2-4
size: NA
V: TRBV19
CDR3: CASRASLAAQNIQYF
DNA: TGTGCCAGCAGGGCAAGTTTAGCGGCCCAAAACATTCAGTACTTC

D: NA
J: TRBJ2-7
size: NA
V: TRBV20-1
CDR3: CSARSGPNSYEQYF
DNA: TGCAGTGCCCGTAGCGGACCTAACTCCTACGAGCAGTACTTC

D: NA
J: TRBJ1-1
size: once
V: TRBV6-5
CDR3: CASSYRGEAFF
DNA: TGTGCCAGCAGTTACAGGGGTGAAGCTTTCTTT

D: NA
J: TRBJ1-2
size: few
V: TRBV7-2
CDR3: CASSLGLVGQGGDYTF
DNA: TGTGCCAGCAGCTTAGGGCTTGTGGGTCAGGGTGGGGACTACACCTTC